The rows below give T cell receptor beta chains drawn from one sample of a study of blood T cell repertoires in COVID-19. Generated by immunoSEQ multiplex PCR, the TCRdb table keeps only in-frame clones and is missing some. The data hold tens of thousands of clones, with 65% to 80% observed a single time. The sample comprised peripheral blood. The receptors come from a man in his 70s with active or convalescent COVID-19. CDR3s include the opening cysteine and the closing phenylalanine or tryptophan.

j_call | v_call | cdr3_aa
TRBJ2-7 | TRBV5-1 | CASSPRGGQGYEQYF
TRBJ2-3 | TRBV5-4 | CASGTNLAGGSNTQYF
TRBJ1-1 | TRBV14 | CASSLRIGSSEAFF
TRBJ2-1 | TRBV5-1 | CASSLDSGLAGGLFF
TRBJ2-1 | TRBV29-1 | CSAGTSGSNFGYNEQFF
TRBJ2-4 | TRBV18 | CASSPTGLAGGKNIQYF
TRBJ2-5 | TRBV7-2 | CASTLGSSGAETQYF
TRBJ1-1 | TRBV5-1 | CASSLEIQTNTEAFF
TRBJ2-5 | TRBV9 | CASSVGGGGRETQYF
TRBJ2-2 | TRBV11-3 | CASSTSLGVPYTGELFF
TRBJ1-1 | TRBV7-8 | CASSLDGGSNTEAFF
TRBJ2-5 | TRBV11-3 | CASSRGQRETQYF